The sequence of this TCR beta chain was determined in a study of blood T cell repertoires in COVID-19. Seattle patients were enrolled during active infection and followed longitudinally. In germline, CDR1 is SGHTA, CDR2 FQGNSA. Trimming shortened V by 1 base and J by 3 bases, and 14 bases separated the two germline ends. The CDR3 length is 16 residues. The assay was immunoSEQ multiplex PCR, and TCRdb's table has in-frame clones only and misses some. Of hundreds of thousands of clones detected, around nine tenths appear once; the ten largest clones hold about 11%. The chain is built from TRBV7-2 and TRBJ2-3, with TRBD2 as a possible D gene (6 bases). The sequence was collected from a woman in her thirties with COVID-19, enrolled during active disease. The sequenced sample was peripheral blood. DNA of the CDR3: TGTGCCAGCAGCTTAGAGTGGCCGGGAGTTACAGATACGCAGTATTTT. Its translation is CASSLEWPGVTDTQYF.